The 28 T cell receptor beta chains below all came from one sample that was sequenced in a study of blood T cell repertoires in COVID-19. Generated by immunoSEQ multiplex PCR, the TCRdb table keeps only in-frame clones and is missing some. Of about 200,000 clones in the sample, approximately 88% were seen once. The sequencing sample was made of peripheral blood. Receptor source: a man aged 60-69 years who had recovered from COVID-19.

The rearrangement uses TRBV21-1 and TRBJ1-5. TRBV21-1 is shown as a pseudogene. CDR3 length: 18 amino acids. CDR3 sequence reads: CASSKFADGPGSNQPQHF. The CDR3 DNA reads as TGTGCCAGCAGCAAATTTGCGGACGGTCCGGGGAGCAATCAGCCCCAGCATTTT.

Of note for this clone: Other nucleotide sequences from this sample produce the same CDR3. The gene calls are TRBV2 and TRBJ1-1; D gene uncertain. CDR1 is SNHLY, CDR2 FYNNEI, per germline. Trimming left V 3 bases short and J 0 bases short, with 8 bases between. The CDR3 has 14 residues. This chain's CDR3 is CASSEGRMNTEAFF. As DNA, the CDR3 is TGTGCCAGCAGTGAGGGGAGAATGAACACTGAAGCTTTCTTT. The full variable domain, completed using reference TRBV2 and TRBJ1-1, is EPEVTQTPSHQVTQMGQEVILRCVPISNHLYFYWYRQILGQKVEFLVSFYNNEISEKSEIFDDQFSVERPDGSNFTLKIRSTKLEDSAMYFCASSEGRMNTEAFFGQGTRLTVV.

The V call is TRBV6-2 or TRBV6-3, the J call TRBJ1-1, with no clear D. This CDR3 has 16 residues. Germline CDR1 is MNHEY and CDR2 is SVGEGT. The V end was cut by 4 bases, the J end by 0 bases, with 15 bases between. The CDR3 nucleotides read TGTGCCAGCAGTTTCGAGAGATACAGTTTGAACACTGAAGCTTTCTTT. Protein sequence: CASSFERYSLNTEAFF.

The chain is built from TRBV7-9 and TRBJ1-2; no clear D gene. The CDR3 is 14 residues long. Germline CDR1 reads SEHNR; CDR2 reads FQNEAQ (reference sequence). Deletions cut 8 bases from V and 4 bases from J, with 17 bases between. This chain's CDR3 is CASSPSSTFYGYTF. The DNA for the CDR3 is TGTGCCAGCTCCCCAAGTAGCACTTTCTATGGCTACACCTTC.

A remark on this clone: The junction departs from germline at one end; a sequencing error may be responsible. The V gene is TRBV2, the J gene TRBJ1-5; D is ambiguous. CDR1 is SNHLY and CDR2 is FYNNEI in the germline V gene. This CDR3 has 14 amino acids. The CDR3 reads CASSEDLGSISNDF. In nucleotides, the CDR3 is TGTGCCAGCAGTGAAGATCTGGGCTCAATAAGTAACGATTTT.

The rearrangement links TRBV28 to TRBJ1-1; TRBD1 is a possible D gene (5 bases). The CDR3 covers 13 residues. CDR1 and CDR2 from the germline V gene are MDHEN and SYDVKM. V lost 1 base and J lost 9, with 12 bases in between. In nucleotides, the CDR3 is TGTGCCAGCAGTTTATTGGGGCAGGGAAAAGCTTTCTTT. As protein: CASSLLGQGKAFF.

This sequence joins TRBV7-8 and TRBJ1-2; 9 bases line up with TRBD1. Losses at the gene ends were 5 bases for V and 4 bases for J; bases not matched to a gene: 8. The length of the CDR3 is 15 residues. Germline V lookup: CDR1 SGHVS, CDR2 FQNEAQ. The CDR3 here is CASSPGDRVLYGYTF. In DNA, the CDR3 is TGTGCCAGCAGCCCCGGGGACAGGGTGCTCTATGGCTACACCTTC.

The CDR3 region is CASSLRSTGKNTEAFF. The CDR3 nucleotides are TGTGCCAGCAGTTTACGCAGTACAGGGAAGAACACTGAAGCTTTCTTT. The chain is built from TRBV27 and TRBJ1-1; a possible D gene is TRBD1 (6 bases). Germline V gives CDR1 MNHEY, CDR2 SMNVEV (reference sequence). The V and J ends lost 2 bases and 1 base respectively, with 14 bases between them. CDR3 size: 16 residues.

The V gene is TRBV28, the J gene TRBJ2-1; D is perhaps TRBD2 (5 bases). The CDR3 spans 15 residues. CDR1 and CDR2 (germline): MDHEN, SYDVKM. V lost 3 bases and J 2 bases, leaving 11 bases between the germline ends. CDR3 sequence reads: CASSFPGKAYNEQFF. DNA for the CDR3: TGTGCCAGCAGTTTTCCGGGAAAAGCCTACAATGAGCAGTTCTTC. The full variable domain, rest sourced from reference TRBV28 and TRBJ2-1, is DVKVTQSSRYLVKRTGEKVFLECVQDMDHENMFWYRQDPGLGLRLIYFSYDVKMKEKGDIPEGYSVSREKKERFSLILESASTNQTSMYLCASSFPGKAYNEQFFGPGTRLTVL.

The chain's CDR3 is CASSLRSGGASETQYF. CDR3 DNA sequence: TGCGCCAGCAGCTTAAGGAGCGGGGGGGCCTCGGAGACCCAGTACTTC. This chain connects TRBV5-1 to TRBJ2-5; 10 bases map to TRBD2. CDR1 is SGHRS, CDR2 YFSETQ, per germline. This CDR3 contains 16 residues. With V trimmed by 2 bases and J by 5 bases, 9 bases remained unmatched.

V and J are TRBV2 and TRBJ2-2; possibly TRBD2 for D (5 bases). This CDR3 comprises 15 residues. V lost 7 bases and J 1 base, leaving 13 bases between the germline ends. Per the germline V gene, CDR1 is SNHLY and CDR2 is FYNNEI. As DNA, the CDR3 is TGTGCCAGCACCACTCCCCGGGAGAACACCGGGGAGCTGTTTTTT. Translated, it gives CASTTPRENTGELFF.

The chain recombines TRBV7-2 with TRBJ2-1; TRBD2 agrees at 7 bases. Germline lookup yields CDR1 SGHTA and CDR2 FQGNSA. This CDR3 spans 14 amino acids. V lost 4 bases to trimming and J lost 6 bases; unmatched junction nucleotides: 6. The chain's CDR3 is CASSSRRTSNEQFF. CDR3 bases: TGTGCCAGCAGCTCCCGCCGGACTAGCAATGAGCAGTTCTTC.

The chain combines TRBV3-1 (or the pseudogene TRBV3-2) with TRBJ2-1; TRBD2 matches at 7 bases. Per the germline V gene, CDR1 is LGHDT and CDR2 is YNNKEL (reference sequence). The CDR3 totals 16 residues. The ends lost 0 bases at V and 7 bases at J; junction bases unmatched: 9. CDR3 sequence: CASSQDFRREGNEQFF. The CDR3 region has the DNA TGTGCCAGCAGCCAAGACTTTAGGAGGGAGGGGAATGAGCAGTTCTTC.

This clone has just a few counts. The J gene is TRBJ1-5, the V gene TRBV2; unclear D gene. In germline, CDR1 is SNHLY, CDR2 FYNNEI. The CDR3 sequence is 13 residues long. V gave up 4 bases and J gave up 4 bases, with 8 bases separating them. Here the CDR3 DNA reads TGTGCCAGCAGTGGGGTCGGGAATCAGCCCCAGCATTTT. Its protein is CASSGVGNQPQHF. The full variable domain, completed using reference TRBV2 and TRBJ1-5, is EPEVTQTPSHQVTQMGQEVILRCVPISNHLYFYWYRQILGQKVEFLVSFYNNEISEKSEIFDDQFSVERPDGSNFTLKIRSTKLEDSAMYFCASSGVGNQPQHFGDGTRLSIL.

CDR3 amino acids: CASSYNRGNGETQYF. In nucleotides, the CDR3 is TGTGCCAGCAGTTACAACAGGGGAAACGGAGAGACCCAGTACTTC. The chain couples TRBV6-5 to TRBJ2-5; 7 positions match TRBD1. CDR1 and CDR2 (germline): MNHEY, SVGAGI. Unmatched junction bases numbered 7, after V lost 2 bases and J lost 4 bases. The CDR3 runs 15 residues.

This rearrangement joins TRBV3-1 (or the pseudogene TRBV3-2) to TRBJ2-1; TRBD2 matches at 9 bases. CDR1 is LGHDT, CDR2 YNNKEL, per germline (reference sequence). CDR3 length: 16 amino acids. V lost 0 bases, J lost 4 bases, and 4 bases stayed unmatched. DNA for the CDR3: TGTGCCAGCAGCCAAGAGACGCGGGGGGGGTACAATGAGCAGTTCTTC. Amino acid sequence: CASSQETRGGYNEQFF.

DNA for the CDR3: TGTGCCAGCAGCCCTTCCGGGTCAGGGGGAATAAATGGCTACACCTTC. Amino acid sequence: CASSPSGSGGINGYTF. V is TRBV6-2 or TRBV6-3 and J is TRBJ1-2; the match to TRBD1 covers 7 bases. This CDR3 has 16 amino acids. V lost 6 bases and J lost 6; bases outside the gene matches: 16. Germline V gene sequence: CDR1 MNHEY, CDR2 SVGEGT.

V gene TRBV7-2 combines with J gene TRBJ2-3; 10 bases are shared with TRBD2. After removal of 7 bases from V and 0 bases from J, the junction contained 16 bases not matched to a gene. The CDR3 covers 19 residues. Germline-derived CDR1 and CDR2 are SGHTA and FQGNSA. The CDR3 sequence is CASKRYGGLAPSSTDTQYF. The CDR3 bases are TGTGCCAGCAAACGATATGGGGGACTAGCGCCTAGTAGCACAGATACGCAGTATTTT.

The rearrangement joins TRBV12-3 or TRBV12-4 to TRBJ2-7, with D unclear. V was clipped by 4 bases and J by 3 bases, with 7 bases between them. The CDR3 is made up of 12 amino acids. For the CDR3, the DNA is TGTGCCAGCAGTTATAACTACTACGAGCAGTACTTC. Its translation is CASSYNYYEQYF.

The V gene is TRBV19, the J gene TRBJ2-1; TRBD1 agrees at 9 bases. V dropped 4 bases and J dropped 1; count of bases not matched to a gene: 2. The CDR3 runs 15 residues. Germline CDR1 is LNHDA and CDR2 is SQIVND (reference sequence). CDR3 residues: CASSRQGVSYNEQFF. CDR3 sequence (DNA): TGTGCCAGTAGTAGACAGGGGGTATCCTACAATGAGCAGTTCTTC. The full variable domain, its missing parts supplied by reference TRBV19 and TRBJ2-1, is DGGITQSPKYLFRKEGQNVTLSCEQNLNHDAMYWYRQDPGQGLRLIYYSQIVNDFQKGDIAEGYSVSREKKESFPLTVTSAQKNPTAFYLCASSRQGVSYNEQFFGPGTRLTVL.

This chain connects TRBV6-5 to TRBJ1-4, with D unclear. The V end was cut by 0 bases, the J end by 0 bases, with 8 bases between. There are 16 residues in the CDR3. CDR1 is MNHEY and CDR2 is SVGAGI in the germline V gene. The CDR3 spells CASSYSIQATNEKLFF. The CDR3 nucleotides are TGTGCCAGCAGTTACTCGATTCAGGCAACTAATGAAAAACTGTTTTTT.

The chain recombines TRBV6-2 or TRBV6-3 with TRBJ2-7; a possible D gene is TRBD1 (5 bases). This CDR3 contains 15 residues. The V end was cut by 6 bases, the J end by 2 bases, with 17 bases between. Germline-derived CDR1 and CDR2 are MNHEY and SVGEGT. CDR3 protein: CASSHLIRQTYEQYF. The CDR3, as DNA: TGTGCCAGCAGCCACCTTATCAGACAGACCTACGAGCAGTACTTC.

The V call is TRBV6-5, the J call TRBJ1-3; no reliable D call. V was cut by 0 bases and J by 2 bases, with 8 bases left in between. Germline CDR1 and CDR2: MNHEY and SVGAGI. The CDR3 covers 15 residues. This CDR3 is CASSYSGRTGNTIYF. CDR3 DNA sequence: TGTGCCAGCAGTTACTCGGGCAGGACTGGAAACACCATATATTTT.

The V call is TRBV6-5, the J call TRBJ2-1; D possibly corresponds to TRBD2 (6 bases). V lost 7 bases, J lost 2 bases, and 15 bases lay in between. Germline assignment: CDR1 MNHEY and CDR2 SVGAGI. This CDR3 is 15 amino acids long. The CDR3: CASKLGGTAYNEQFF. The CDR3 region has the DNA TGTGCCAGCAAGTTGGGCGGGACGGCCTACAATGAGCAGTTCTTC.

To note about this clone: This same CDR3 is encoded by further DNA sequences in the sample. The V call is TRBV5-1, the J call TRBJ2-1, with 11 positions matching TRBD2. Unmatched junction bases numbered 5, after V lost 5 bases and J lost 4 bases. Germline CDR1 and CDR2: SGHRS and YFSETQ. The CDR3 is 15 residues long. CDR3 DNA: TGCGCCAGCAGTCTCACTAGCGGGAGTTACAATGAGCAGTTCTTC. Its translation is CASSLTSGSYNEQFF.

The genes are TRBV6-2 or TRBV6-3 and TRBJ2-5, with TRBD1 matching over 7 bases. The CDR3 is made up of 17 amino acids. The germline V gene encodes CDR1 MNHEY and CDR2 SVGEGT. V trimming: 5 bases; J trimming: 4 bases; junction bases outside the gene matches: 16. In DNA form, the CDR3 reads TGTGCCAGCAGTCGCTACCTGACAGGGAAGGGGCCAGAGACCCAGTACTTC. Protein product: CASSRYLTGKGPETQYF.

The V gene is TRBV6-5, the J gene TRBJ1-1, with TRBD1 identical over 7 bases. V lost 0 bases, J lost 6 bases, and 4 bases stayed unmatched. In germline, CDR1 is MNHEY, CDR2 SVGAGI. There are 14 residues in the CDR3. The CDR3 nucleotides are TGTGCCAGCAGTTACTCGAGAGGGGGCCCTGAAGCTTTCTTT. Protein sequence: CASSYSRGGPEAFF.

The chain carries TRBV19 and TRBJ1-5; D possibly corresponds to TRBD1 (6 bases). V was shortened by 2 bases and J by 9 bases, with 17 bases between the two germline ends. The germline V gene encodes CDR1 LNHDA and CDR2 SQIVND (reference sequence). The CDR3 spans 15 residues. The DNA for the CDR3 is TGTGCCAGTAGTATAACAGGGAGAGAAAGGTGGCCCCAGCATTTT. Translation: CASSITGRERWPQHF.